The subject of this entry is one T cell receptor (beta chain). No cognate antigen has been identified for it. No per-base quality is available; no much larger clone lies one base away. The data originate from a study of blood T cell repertoires in COVID-19 (dated by TCRdb to the early 2020s). Study-wide context: Collaborator samples came from the United States, Italy and Spain and covered acute and convalescent phases of COVID-19. The prospective study material was composed of cDNA or gDNA derived from T cells, B-cell-depleted T cells, or PBMCs. The dataset comprised deeply sampled blood TCRbeta repertoires from subjects exposed to, actively infected with, or recovered from COVID-19. The repertoires were released in a freely available public database meant as a resource for research on the immune response to SARS-CoV-2. The samples were drawn from the first 160 participants of the ongoing ImmuneRACE study and from about 1,200 subjects provided by 6 global collaborators. Sample metadata almost always included a de-identified subject ID, COVID-19 status, age in years and sex. Where available, HLA class I and class II types were taken from metadata supplied by the sample provider and were not determined by assay-based typing. The investigation overall reported the following: The quantity of clinical and demographic metadata differed by source and by participant and was supplied without curation.

The immunoSEQ Assay, a bias-controlled multiplex PCR, was used to amplify TCRbeta CDR3 regions from genomic DNA. The source study handled its data this way. Nucleated cell counts per sample were estimated from amplification of reference gene primers within the assay. To quantify the absolute abundance of each unique TCRbeta CDR3 rearrangement, sequence reads were collapsed and filtered. For each sample, productive Simpson clonality was calculated by taking the square root of Simpson's diversity index across productive rearrangements. The table was pulled from immuneACCESS by TCRdb, which kept in-frame rearrangements only. Such tables lose some clones; where checked, under half of the loss comes from unresolved V genes, and the rest has no known cause. V, J and clone size are taken as reported in that table, and D and trimming were inferred from the DNA itself. A total of hundreds of thousands of clones appear in this sample, about nine tenths of them only once. Of the sample, about 0.24% falls within the top ten clones.

The collaborating institutions used their own protocols to collect whole blood in K2EDTA tubes. For TCRbeta analysis, collaborators shipped samples in one of three forms: frozen whole blood, isolated PBMCs, or DNA extracted from either of those sample types. CDR1 and CDR2 (LNHDA, SQIVND) derive from the germline V gene (reference sequence). V lost 10 bases and J lost 8 bases; the stretch between them is 14 bases long. Its CDR3 holds 11 amino acids, cysteine through phenylalanine. Kept here is only the CDR3 DNA, which spans 33 bases and is read in frame from base 1. Sequences were obtained from peripheral blood. This receptor chain uses TRBV19 and TRBJ1-1; the D gene identity is not certain. The source of this sequence is a woman aged 18-29 years with acute or convalescent COVID-19. The CDR3 sequence is CAISSRSEAFF. The base sequence is TGTGCCATCAGTTCCCGCTCCGAAGCTTTCTTT.